Listed here is a single T cell receptor beta chain. The sample comes from a study of blood T cell repertoires in COVID-19. On the study more broadly: The United States, Italy and Spain were the sources of the acute and convalescent COVID-19 samples.

How the authors handled the data: The authors estimated nucleated cell counts from reference gene primer amplification. Profiling relied on immunoSEQ multiplex PCR, and the TCRdb table lists in-frame clones only, not all of them. V, J and clone size are taken as reported in that table, and D and trimming were inferred from the DNA itself. The sample includes 410,000 or so clones, about nine tenths of them seen just once. This TCR was recovered from a woman in her thirties with active or convalescent COVID-19. The sample was peripheral blood.

The CDR3 sequence: CASSLSTDRDNYGYTF. As DNA, the CDR3 is TGTGCCAGCAGCTTATCTACGGACAGGGATAACTATGGCTACACCTTC. This chain joins TRBV13 and TRBJ1-2, with 8 bases identical to TRBD1. CDR3 length: 16 residues. J lost 1 base, V lost 2 bases, and 6 bases had no gene match. Germline V lookup: CDR1 PRHDT, CDR2 FYEKMQ (reference sequence).